These T cell receptor beta chains were read from a single sample in a study of blood T cell repertoires in COVID-19. Method: immunoSEQ multiplex PCR; TCRdb's copy keeps in-frame clones and lacks some. The table includes 110,000 to 150,000 clones, 80% to 85% detected once. The specimen was peripheral blood. The receptor source for this set is a human donor in a cohort sampled during active COVID-19. The CDR3 runs from the conserved cysteine through the conserved F or W. A D gene is named only where the DNA matches it firmly. Clone size is given for some rows only: seen once, a few or many times, or a class if the clone is expanded.

abundance	len	v_gene	d_gene	j_gene	CDR3nt	CDR3aa
-	14	TRBV6-1	-	TRBJ1-2	TGTGCCAGCAGTGAATCCGGGACTAACTATGGCTACACCTTC	CASSESGTNYGYTF
-	15	TRBV7-2	-	TRBJ2-3	TGTGCCAGCAGCCTAATTAACAGGGCCCCCGATACGCAGTATTTT	CASSLINRAPDTQYF
-	14	TRBV2	TRBD2	TRBJ2-7	TGTGCCAGCAGTGAGAGGACTAGCTGGCACGAGCAGTACTTC	CASSERTSWHEQYF
once	16	TRBV6-1	TRBD1	TRBJ2-7	TGTGCCAGCAGTGTTACCGGGACAGGGGGCTACTACGAGCAGTACTTC	CASSVTGTGGYYEQYF
-	15	TRBV2	-	TRBJ2-3	TGTGCCAGCAGTGTTGGGCCCACCAGCACAGATACGCAGTATTTT	CASSVGPTSTDTQYF
-	14	TRBV2	-	TRBJ1-6	TGTGCCAGCAGTGGTAGCGGGTTTTACTCACCCCTCCACTTT	CASSGSGFYSPLHF
-	15	TRBV5-6	-	TRBJ2-7	TGTGCCAGCAGCTTTCTGGGGGCTATCTCCTACGAGCAGTACTTC	CASSFLGAISYEQYF
-	15	TRBV7-9	-	TRBJ2-7	TGTGCCAGCAGCTACGGCGCGGGGGACACCTACGAGCAGTACTTC	CASSYGAGDTYEQYF
-	18	TRBV7-6	TRBD2	TRBJ2-1	TGTGCCAGCAGCCTCCGGACTAGCGGGAGAATGGTAGCGGATGAGCAGTTCTTC	CASSLRTSGRMVADEQFF
-	19	TRBV6-2/TRBV6-3	TRBD2	TRBJ2-3	TGTGCCAGCAGTTCCCCCCTGGGACTAGCGGGAGGGTACACAGATACGCAGTATTTT	CASSSPLGLAGGYTDTQYF